This T cell receptor (beta chain) was captured in a study of T-cell reconstitution after alpha-beta-depleted transplantation in children (dated by TCRdb to about 2016). About the investigation overall: Using TCR repertoire profiling, the study followed T-cell immune reconstitution in a quantitative way in children after TCRalphabeta/CD19-depleted allogeneic hematopoietic cell transplantation.

Comment on this clonotype: The target of this receptor is not known. Within one base of it there is no much larger clone, and no base qualities were kept.

The library was produced with PCR. The reads were generated on an Illumina HiSeq 2500. TCR libraries were prepared with molecular barcoding, using unique molecular identifiers to normalize TCRbeta repertoire quantification. The public reads were reanalyzed by TCRdb: fastp trimming at Q25, MiXCR alignment, in-frame beta chains only. A single entry per CDR3 protein holds the most common genes and DNA from its merged rows. The sample records about 200,000 distinct CDR3 sequences, roughly 7% of which are singletons. The ten top clones hold about 5.9% of the sample. From the germline V gene (reference sequence), CDR1 is MNHEY and CDR2 is SMNVEV. V loses 7 bases of germline sequence and J loses 4 bases, and the interval between the two ends is 2 bases. There are 9 amino acids in the CDR3, from cysteine to phenylalanine inclusive. The sequence is cut down to CDR3 DNA, 27 bases in frame from base 1. According to the study, the label for this sample's treatment or condition signals: allogeneic hematopoietic cell transplantation with graft depleted of TCRalphabeta T cells and CD19 B cells. The children who served as transplant recipients had been given grafts of TCRalphabeta/CD19-depleted allogeneic hematopoietic cells.

Summary of the overall study and its limitations: The apparently early alphabetaT-cell count recovery about two months after transplant was reportedly dependent on only several hundred rapidly expanded clones derived from non-depleted graft cells. Over the following months the frequencies of hyperexpanded clones went down, and after one year T-cell counts and TCRbeta diversity were mostly credited to newly produced T cells. In some patients, the high TCRbeta diversity seen at day 60 was put down to recipient T cells and intrathymic progenitors that had survived conditioning.

This material consisted of PBMCs, taken before TCRalphabeta/CD19-depleted stem cell transplant. The chain is encoded by TRBV27 joined to TRBJ2-7, with the identity of the D gene unclear. This TCR came from a boy aged 2 to 10 with acute lymphoblastic leukemia, due to receive a stem cell transplant. CDR3 region: CASIYEQYF. The DNA reads as follows: TGTGCCAGCATATACGAGCAGTACTTC.